This entry lists 18 T cell receptor beta chains sequenced from one sample in a study of PD-1 blockade in classical Hodgkin lymphoma. The repertoire was sequenced with immunoSEQ multiplex PCR; TCRdb's copy has only in-frame clones and lacks some. The sample has about 11,000 clones; about 75% are singletons. Autologous stem cell transplantation was followed by relapse in every patient, and brentuximab vedotin exposure varied. This material consisted of peripheral blood mononuclear cells (PBMCs), taken at baseline. These receptors all come from a human donor with classical Hodgkin lymphoma.

This clone was seen a few times. The chain employs TRBV28 and TRBJ2-7; TRBD1 matches at 8 bases. V lost 2 bases, J lost 7 bases, and 10 bases stayed unmatched. The CDR3 has 15 residues. From germline, CDR1 is MDHEN and CDR2 SYDVKM. The CDR3 spells CASSLGRGRSLEQYF. CDR3 in DNA: TGTGCCAGCAGTTTAGGCAGGGGGCGTTCGCTTGAGCAGTACTTC.

This sequence joins TRBV5-1 and TRBJ1-2; TRBD1 matches at 9 bases. The V and J ends lost 3 bases and 4 bases, in that order; junction bases with no gene match: 1. This CDR3 region has 13 residues. Germline values: CDR1 SGHRS, CDR2 YFSETQ. The CDR3 bases are TGCGCCAGCAGCTCGGGACAGGGCTATGGCTACACCTTC. It codes for CASSSGQGYGYTF. Combining the CDR3 with reference TRBV5-1 and TRBJ1-2 gives the whole variable domain KAGVTQTPRYLIKTRGQQVTLSCSPISGHRSVSWYQQTPGQGLQFLFEYFSETQRNKGNFPGRFSGRQFSNSRSEMNVSTLELGDSALYLCASSSGQGYGYTFGSGTRLTVV.

In DNA form, the CDR3 reads TGTGCCACCAGTTCGGGCGGGGGAACCTACGAGCAGTACTTC. Protein product: CATSSGGGTYEQYF. V usage is TRBV15 and J usage is TRBJ2-5; TRBD2 matches at 7 bases. The J call may be in error: the DNA end matches TRBJ2-7 better. The CDR3 spans 14 residues. The germline CDR1 and CDR2 sequences are LNHNV and YYDKDF (reference sequence).

This rearrangement joins TRBV19 to TRBJ1-4; no clear D. V lost 3 bases to trimming and J lost 10 bases, with 12 bases between them. Germline CDR1 LNHDA, CDR2 SQIVND (reference sequence). The CDR3 sequence is 13 residues long. The CDR3: CASSIPPGGKLFF. The CDR3 nucleotides read TGTGCCAGTAGTATTCCCCCGGGAGGAAAACTGTTTTTT.

This clone was seen only once. V is TRBV28 and J is TRBJ2-2, with D possibly TRBD1 on 6 matching bases. The CDR3 runs 17 residues. Germline V gene sequence: CDR1 MDHEN, CDR2 SYDVKM. Between the trimmed V and J ends, which lost 5 bases and 3 bases, there was a span of 19 bases. This CDR3 reads CASSTEQTGTYTGELFF. The DNA of the CDR3 is TGTGCCAGCAGTACCGAACAAACCGGGACATACACCGGGGAGCTGTTTTTT. The full variable domain, with the rest looked up from reference TRBV28 and TRBJ2-2, is DVKVTQSSRYLVKRTGEKVFLECVQDMDHENMFWYRQDPGLGLRLIYFSYDVKMKEKGDIPEGYSVSREKKERFSLILESASTNQTSMYLCASSTEQTGTYTGELFFGEGSRLTVL.

Relative to its sample, this clone is hyperexpanded. The J gene is TRBJ2-1, the V gene TRBV13, with 9 positions matching TRBD2. CDR3 length: 15 amino acids. With 5 bases clipped from V and 4 bases from J, the junction kept 6 bases outside the gene matches. Germline assignment: CDR1 PRHDT and CDR2 FYEKMQ (reference sequence). The CDR3: CASSIQGLAYNEQFF. CDR3 coding DNA: TGTGCCAGCAGCATACAGGGACTAGCATACAATGAGCAGTTCTTC.

The CDR3 loop is CASSERLSRATNEKLFF. As DNA, the CDR3 is TGTGCCAGCAGTGAACGACTCTCAAGGGCAACTAATGAAAAACTGTTTTTT. V gene TRBV6-1 combines with J gene TRBJ1-4; D remains ambiguous. Deletions cut 2 bases from V and 0 bases from J, with 13 bases between. Germline V CDR1 and CDR2: MNHNS, SASEGT. This CDR3 has 17 residues.

The V and J genes are TRBV4-2 and TRBJ2-1; D uncertain. Germline CDR1 reads LGHNA; CDR2 reads YNFKEQ. V was clipped by 0 bases and J by 8 bases, with 11 bases between them. The length of the CDR3 is 14 residues. The CDR3 loop reads CASSQDGSKHEQFF. The CDR3 DNA is TGTGCCAGCAGCCAAGATGGAAGTAAGCATGAGCAGTTCTTC.

The chain recombines TRBV5-1 with TRBJ1-5; D is ambiguous. In germline, CDR1 is SGHRS, CDR2 YFSETQ. This CDR3 has 14 residues. Between the trimmed V and J ends, which lost 0 bases and 2 bases, there was a span of 6 bases. The CDR3 protein is CASSLAGGNQPQHF. DNA for the CDR3: TGCGCCAGCAGCTTGGCCGGGGGCAATCAGCCCCAGCATTTT.

The chain has TRBV18 and TRBJ2-6; D gene unclear. V was shortened by 2 bases and J by 0 bases, with 2 bases between the two germline ends. The CDR3 extends over 14 amino acids. Germline V CDR1 and CDR2: KGHSH, LQKENI. As DNA, the CDR3 is TGTGCCAGCTCACCATACTCTGGGGCCAACGTCCTGACTTTC. It translates to CASSPYSGANVLTF. The variable domain in full, completed from reference TRBV18 and TRBJ2-6, reads NAGVMQNPRHLVRRRGQEARLRCSPMKGHSHVYWYRQLPEEGLKFMVYLQKENIIDESGMPKERFSAEFPKEGPSILRIQQVVRGDSAAYFCASSPYSGANVLTFGAGSRLTVL.

This sequence joins TRBV7-9 and TRBJ2-3; no firm D call. With 5 bases removed from V and 2 bases from J, the gap between germline ends came to 17 bases. This CDR3 is built from 16 residues. Per the germline V gene, CDR1 is SEHNR and CDR2 is FQNEAQ (reference sequence). The CDR3, as DNA: TGTGCCAGCAGCCAGGCCCAGTTCCACCCCACAGATACGCAGTATTTT. This codes for CASSQAQFHPTDTQYF.

This chain connects TRBV18 to TRBJ2-5; tentatively, D is TRBD1 (5 bases). Germline CDR1 is KGHSH and CDR2 is LQKENI. The CDR3 extends over 14 amino acids. The ends were cut back, 1 base at V and 2 bases at J, with 8 bases in the middle. CDR3 in amino acids: CASSPLRQQETQYF. In DNA form, the CDR3 reads TGTGCCAGCTCACCACTAAGACAGCAAGAGACCCAGTACTTC.

This chain connects TRBV6-5 to TRBJ1-1, with TRBD1 matching over 7 bases. Germline CDR1 and CDR2: MNHEY and SVGAGI. V shed 0 bases, J shed 0 bases, and the junction held 4 bases outside the gene matches. The CDR3 loop spans 16 amino acids. The CDR3 DNA follows: TGTGCCAGCAGTTACTCCTGGGACAGAATGAACACTGAAGCTTTCTTT. Translation: CASSYSWDRMNTEAFF.

The CDR3 is CASSHRIHSEKLFF. CDR3 DNA sequence: TGTGCCAGCAGCCACCGGATCCACTCTGAAAAACTGTTTTTT. This chain uses TRBV21-1 with TRBJ1-4. TRBV21-1 is a pseudogene locus. The CDR3 is made up of 14 amino acids.

This chain uses TRBV7-2 with TRBJ1-3; D is undetermined. This CDR3 has 17 amino acids. V lost 6 bases and J 0 bases, leaving 18 bases between the germline ends. Germline values: CDR1 SGHTA, CDR2 FQGNSA. CDR3 residues: CASSTTSGSSSGNTIYF. CDR3 nucleotides: TGTGCCAGCAGTACTACCTCAGGCTCTAGCTCTGGAAACACCATATATTTT.

This chain joins TRBV28 and TRBJ1-2; D not resolved. The CDR3 is made up of 14 amino acids. Germline-derived CDR1 and CDR2 are MDHEN and SYDVKM. V gave up 3 bases and J gave up 3 bases, with 11 bases separating them. CDR3 sequence reads: CASSLRVLDYGYTF. Here the CDR3 DNA reads TGTGCCAGCAGTTTGAGGGTTCTCGACTATGGCTACACCTTC.

The chain is built from TRBV27 and TRBJ2-3; 8 bases are a match to TRBD1. Germline V gene lookup returns CDR1 MNHEY and CDR2 SMNVEV (reference sequence). V was pared by 7 bases and J by 1 base, with 7 bases of the junction left unmatched. The CDR3 has 15 amino acids. The CDR3 reads CASTPQQGGTDTQYF. CDR3 coding DNA: TGTGCCAGCACCCCCCAACAGGGGGGCACAGATACGCAGTATTTT.

The V and J genes are TRBV6-5 and TRBJ2-7; no clear D. This CDR3 comprises 13 residues. CDR1 and CDR2 from the germline V gene are MNHEY and SVGAGI. The V and J ends lost 2 bases and 2 bases respectively, with 7 bases between them. The CDR3 spells CASSYSSTYEQYF. CDR3 nucleotides: TGTGCCAGCAGTTACAGCTCCACCTACGAGCAGTACTTC.